This T cell receptor (beta chain) was sequenced in a study of T cell responses to AZD1222 COVID-19 vaccine. For the study at large: Analyses pooled second doses at about 4 or about 12 weeks. Study results and caveats: Clonal diversity was possibly underestimated, and white British individuals and females predominated among donors. Following two doses of AZD1222, Spike-specific TCR breadth and depth rose. The study found vaccine-associated CD4 TCRs spanning spike, dominant at 160-218 and 743-854.

Concerning this clone itself: Its antigen is not known.

The method was immunoSEQ multiplex PCR; TCRdb's version includes in-frame clones alone and lacks a portion of them. The sample shows about 110,000 clones, around 92% of them seen only once. V lost 9 bases, J lost 5 bases, and 9 bases stayed unmatched. The CDR3 sequence is 14 residues long. The V gene's germline CDR1 is LNHDA and CDR2 SQIVND (reference sequence). Sequenced here: peripheral blood, sampled on day 0 of AZD1222 vaccination. The receptor was isolated from an adult in good health. The V and J genes are TRBV19 and TRBJ2-2, with TRBD2 matching 7 bases. The CDR3 loop is CASSRGGTTGELFF. The CDR3 DNA is TGTGCCAGCAGTCGCGGGGGTACGACCGGGGAGCTGTTTTTT.